A few counts support the clone carrying this T cell receptor beta chain. Its antigen is still unknown. Read coverage stops 3 residues before the CDR3 terminus; the germline J gene supplies the remainder. This record belongs to a study of T cell clonality in common variable immunodeficiency. Some clones are missing from TCRdb's copy, which holds only in-frame ones; the method was immunoSEQ multiplex PCR. The sample includes approximately 35,000 clones, none of them occurring once. Broader study findings: What drives increased CVID clonality needs T cell subpopulation sequencing. Common variable immunodeficiency TCR beta sequences reportedly had fewer deletions and N-nucleotide insertions.

Germline-derived CDR1 and CDR2 are SGHVS and FNYEAQ. The CDR3 covers 16 residues. V gave up 7 bases and J gave up 4 bases; unmatched junction bases: 12. Sequenced input: peripheral blood mononuclear cells. The chain links TRBV7-6 to TRBJ2-7; TRBD2 matches 11 bases. The TCR comes from a human donor with common variable immunodeficiency. This CDR3 is CASTTTGASGRYEQYF. The CDR3 DNA, read in part, is TGTGCCAGCACCACGACTGGGGCTAGCGGGAGGTACGAG.